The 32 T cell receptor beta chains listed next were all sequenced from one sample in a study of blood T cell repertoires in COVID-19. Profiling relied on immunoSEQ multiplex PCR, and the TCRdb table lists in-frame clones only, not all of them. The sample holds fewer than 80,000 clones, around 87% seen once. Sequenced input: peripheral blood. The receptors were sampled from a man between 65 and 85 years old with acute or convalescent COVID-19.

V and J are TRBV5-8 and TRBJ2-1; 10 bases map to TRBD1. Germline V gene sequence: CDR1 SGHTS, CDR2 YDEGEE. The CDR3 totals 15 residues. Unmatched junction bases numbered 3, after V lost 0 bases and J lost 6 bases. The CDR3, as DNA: TGTGCCAGCAGCTTGGTCGGACAGGGGGTCAATGAGCAGTTCTTC. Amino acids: CASSLVGQGVNEQFF. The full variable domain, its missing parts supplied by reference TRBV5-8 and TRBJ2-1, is EAGVTQSPTHLIKTRGQQATLRCSPISGHTSVYWYQQALGLGLQFLLWYDEGEERNRGNFPPRFSGRQFPNYSSELNVNALELEDSALYLCASSLVGQGVNEQFFGPGTRLTVL.

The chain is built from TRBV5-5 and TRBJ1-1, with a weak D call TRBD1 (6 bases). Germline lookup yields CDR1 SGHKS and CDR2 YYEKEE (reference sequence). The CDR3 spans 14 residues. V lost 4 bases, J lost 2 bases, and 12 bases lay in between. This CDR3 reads CASSGGRENTEAFF. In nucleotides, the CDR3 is TGTGCCAGCAGCGGGGGCAGGGAAAACACTGAAGCTTTCTTT.

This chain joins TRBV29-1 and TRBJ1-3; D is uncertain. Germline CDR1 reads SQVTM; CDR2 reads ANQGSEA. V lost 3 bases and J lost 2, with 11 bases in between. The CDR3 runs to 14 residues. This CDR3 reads CSVEGYNPGNTIYF. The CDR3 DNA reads TGCAGCGTTGAGGGCTACAATCCTGGAAACACCATATATTTT.

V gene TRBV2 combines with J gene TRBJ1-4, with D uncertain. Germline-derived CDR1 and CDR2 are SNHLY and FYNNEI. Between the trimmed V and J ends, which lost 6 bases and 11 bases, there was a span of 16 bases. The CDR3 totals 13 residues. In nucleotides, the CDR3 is TGTGCCAGCAGGCGGGCGGCTCAAGAGAAACTGTTTTTT. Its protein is CASRRAAQEKLFF. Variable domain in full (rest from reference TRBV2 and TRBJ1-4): EPEVTQTPSHQVTQMGQEVILRCVPISNHLYFYWYRQILGQKVEFLVSFYNNEISEKSEIFDDQFSVERPDGSNFTLKIRSTKLEDSAMYFCASRRAAQEKLFFGSGTQLSVL.

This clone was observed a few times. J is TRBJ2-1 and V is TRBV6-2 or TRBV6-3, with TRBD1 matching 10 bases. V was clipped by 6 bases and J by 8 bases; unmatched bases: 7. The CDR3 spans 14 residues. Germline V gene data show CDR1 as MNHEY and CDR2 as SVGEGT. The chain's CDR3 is CASSRQGAGDEQFF. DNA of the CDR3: TGTGCCAGCAGCCGACAGGGGGCGGGGGATGAGCAGTTCTTC.

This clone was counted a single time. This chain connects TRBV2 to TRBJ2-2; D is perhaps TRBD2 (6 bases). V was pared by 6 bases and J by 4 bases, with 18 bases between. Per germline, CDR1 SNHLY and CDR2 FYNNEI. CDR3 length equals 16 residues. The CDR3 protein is CASSREEPGVTGELFF. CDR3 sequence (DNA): TGTGCCAGCAGCAGAGAGGAGCCGGGAGTCACCGGGGAGCTGTTTTTT.

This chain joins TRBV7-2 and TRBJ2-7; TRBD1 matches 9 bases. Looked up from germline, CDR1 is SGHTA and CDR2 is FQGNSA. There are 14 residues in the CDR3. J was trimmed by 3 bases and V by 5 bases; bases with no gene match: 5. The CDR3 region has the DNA TGTGCCAGCAGCGTCGACAGGGGGTACTACGAGCAGTACTTC. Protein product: CASSVDRGYYEQYF.

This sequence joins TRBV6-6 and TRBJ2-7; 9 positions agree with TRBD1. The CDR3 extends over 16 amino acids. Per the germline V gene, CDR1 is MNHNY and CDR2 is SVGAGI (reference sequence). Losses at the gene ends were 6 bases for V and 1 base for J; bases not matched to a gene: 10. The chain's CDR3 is CASRPNRDRVSYEQYF. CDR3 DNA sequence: TGTGCCAGCAGGCCTAACCGGGACAGGGTGTCCTACGAGCAGTACTTC.

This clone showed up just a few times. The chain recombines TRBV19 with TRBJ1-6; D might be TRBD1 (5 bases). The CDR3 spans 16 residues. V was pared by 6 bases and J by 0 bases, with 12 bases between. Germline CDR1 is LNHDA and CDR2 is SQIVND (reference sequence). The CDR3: CASRRGASSYNSPLHF. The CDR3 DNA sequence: TGTGCCAGTAGGCGGGGCGCAAGCTCCTATAATTCACCCCTCCACTTT.

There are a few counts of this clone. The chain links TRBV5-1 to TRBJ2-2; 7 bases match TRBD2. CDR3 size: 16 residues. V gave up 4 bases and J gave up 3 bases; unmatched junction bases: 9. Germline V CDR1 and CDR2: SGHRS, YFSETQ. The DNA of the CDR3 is TGCGCCAGCAGCGCAATGCTAGCGGCCCACACCGGGGAGCTGTTTTTT. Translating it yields CASSAMLAAHTGELFF.

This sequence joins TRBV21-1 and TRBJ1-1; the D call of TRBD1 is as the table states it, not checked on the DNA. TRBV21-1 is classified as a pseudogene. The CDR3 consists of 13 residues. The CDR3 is CASSKAEGARAFF. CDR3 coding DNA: TGTGCCAGCAGCAAAGCTGAGGGGGCGAGAGCTTTCTTT.

The CDR3 DNA is TGTGCCTGGAGTGGGGCCAATCAGCCCCAGCATTTT. Translated: CAWSGANQPQHF. The chain is built from TRBV30 and TRBJ1-5; D gene unclear. Per germline, CDR1 GTSNPN and CDR2 SVGIG (reference sequence). This CDR3 is 12 amino acids long. Trimming removed 1 base from V and 3 bases from J, with 4 bases in between.

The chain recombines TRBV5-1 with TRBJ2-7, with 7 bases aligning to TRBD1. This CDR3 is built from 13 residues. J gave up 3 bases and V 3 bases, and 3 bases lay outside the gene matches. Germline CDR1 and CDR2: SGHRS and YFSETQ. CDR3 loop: CASSWGQNYEQYF. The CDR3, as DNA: TGCGCCAGCAGCTGGGGACAGAACTACGAGCAGTACTTC.

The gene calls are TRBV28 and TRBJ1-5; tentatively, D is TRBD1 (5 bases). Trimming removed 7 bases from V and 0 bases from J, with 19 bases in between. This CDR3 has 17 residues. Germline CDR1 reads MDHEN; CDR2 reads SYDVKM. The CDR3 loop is CASTDGGHPNSNQPQHF. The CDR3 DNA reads TGTGCCAGCACCGACGGGGGTCACCCGAATAGCAATCAGCCCCAGCATTTT.

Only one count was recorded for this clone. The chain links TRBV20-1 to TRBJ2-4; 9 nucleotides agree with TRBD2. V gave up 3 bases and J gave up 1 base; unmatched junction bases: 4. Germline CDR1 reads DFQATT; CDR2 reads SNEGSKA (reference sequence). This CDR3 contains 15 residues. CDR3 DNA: TGCAGTGCTAGTAGAGCGGGGGGTGCCAAAAACATTCAGTACTTC. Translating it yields CSASRAGGAKNIQYF.

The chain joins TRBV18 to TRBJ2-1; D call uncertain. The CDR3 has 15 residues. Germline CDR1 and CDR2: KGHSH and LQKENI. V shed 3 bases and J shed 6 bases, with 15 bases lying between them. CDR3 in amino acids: CASSPLLESSNEQFF. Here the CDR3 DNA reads TGTGCCAGCTCACCGCTGCTGGAATCTAGCAATGAGCAGTTCTTC.

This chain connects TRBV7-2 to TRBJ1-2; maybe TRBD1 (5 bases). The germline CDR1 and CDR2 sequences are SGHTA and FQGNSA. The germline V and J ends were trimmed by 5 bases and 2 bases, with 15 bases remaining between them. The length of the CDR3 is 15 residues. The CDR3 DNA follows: TGTGCCAGCAGCCTAGGCGGGGGAGGGAACTATGGCTACACCTTC. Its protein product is CASSLGGGGNYGYTF.

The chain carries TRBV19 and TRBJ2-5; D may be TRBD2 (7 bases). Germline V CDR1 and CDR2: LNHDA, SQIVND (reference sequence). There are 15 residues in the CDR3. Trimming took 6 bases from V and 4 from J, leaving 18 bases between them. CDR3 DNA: TGTGCCAGTAGCAGCGAGGGGGGGTGGTTAGAGACCCAGTACTTC. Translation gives CASSSEGGWLETQYF.

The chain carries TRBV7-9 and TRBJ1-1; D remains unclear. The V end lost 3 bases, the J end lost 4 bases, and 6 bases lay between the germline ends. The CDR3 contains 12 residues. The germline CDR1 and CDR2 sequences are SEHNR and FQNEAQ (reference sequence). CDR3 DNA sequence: TGTGCCAGCAGCTTGCACGGCACTGAAGCTTTCTTT. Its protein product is CASSLHGTEAFF.

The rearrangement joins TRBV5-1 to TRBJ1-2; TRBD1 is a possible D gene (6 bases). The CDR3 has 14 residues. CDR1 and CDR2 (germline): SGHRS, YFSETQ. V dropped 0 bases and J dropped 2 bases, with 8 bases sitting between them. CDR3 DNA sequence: TGCGCCAGCAGCTTGGAAGACAGGAACTATGGCTACACCTTC. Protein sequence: CASSLEDRNYGYTF. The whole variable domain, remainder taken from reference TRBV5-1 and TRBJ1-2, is KAGVTQTPRYLIKTRGQQVTLSCSPISGHRSVSWYQQTPGQGLQFLFEYFSETQRNKGNFPGRFSGRQFSNSRSEMNVSTLELGDSALYLCASSLEDRNYGYTFGSGTRLTVV.

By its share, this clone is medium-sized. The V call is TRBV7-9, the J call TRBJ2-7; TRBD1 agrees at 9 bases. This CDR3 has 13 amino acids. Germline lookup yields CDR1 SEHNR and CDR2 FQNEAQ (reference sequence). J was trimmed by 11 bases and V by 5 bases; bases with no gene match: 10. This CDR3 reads CASSREQGAREYF. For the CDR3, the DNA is TGTGCCAGCAGCAGAGAACAGGGGGCGCGGGAGTACTTC.

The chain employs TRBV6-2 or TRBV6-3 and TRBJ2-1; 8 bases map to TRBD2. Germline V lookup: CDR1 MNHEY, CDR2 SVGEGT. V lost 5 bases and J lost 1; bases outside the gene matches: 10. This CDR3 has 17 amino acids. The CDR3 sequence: CASSHDTSGPSYNEQFF. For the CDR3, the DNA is TGTGCCAGCAGTCACGATACTAGCGGTCCGTCCTACAATGAGCAGTTCTTC.

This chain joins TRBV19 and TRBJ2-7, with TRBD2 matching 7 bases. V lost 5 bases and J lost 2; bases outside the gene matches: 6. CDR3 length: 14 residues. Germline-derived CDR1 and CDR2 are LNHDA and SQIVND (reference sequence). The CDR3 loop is CASSPSGIPYEQYF. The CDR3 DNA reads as TGTGCCAGTAGTCCTAGCGGCATACCCTACGAGCAGTACTTC.

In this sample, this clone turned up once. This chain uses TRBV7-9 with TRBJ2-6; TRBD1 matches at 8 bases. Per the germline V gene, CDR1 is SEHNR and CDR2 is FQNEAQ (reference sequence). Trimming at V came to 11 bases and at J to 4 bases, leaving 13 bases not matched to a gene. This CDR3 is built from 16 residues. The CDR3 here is CAPGGQGAQGANVLTF. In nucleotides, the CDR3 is TGTGCCCCTGGGGGCCAGGGGGCGCAAGGGGCCAACGTCCTGACTTTC.

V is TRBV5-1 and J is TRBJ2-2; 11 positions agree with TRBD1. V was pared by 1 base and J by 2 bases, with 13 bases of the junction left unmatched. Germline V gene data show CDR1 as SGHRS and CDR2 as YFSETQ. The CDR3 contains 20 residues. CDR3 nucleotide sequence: TGCGCCAGCAGCTTGCCCTCCGGACAGGGGGCGGGGGGCAACACCGGGGAGCTGTTTTTT. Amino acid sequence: CASSLPSGQGAGGNTGELFF.

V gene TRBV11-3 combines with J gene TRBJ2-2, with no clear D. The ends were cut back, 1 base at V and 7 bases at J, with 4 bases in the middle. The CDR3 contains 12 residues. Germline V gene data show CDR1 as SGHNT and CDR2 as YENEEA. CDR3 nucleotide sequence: TGTGCCAGCAGCTTAGCGGGCGGGGAGCTGTTTTTT. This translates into CASSLAGGELFF.

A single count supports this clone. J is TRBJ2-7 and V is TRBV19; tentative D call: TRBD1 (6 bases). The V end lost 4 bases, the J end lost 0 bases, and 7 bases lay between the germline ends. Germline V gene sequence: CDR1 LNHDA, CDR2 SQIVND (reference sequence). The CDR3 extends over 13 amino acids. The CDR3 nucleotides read TGTGCCAGTAGTACACAGGGCTCCTACGAGCAGTACTTC. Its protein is CASSTQGSYEQYF.

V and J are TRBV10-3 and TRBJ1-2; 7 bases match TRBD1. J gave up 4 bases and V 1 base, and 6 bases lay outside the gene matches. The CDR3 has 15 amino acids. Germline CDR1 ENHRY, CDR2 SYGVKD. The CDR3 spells CAISELEGAIYGYTF. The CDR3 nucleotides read TGTGCCATCAGTGAGTTGGAGGGGGCAATCTATGGCTACACCTTC.

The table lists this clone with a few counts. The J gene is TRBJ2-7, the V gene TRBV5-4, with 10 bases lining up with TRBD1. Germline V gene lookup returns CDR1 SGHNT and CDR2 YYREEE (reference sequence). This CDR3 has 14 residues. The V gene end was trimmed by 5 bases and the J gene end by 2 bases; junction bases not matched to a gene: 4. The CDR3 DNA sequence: TGTGCCAGCAGTCCGGGACAGGGGCCCTACGAGCAGTACTTC. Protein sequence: CASSPGQGPYEQYF.

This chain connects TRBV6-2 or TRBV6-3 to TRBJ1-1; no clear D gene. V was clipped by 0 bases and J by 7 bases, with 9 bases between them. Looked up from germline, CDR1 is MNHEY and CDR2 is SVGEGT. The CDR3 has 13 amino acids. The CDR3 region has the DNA TGTGCCAGCAGTTACTCCGGTTCCGTTGAAGCTTTCTTT. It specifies CASSYSGSVEAFF.

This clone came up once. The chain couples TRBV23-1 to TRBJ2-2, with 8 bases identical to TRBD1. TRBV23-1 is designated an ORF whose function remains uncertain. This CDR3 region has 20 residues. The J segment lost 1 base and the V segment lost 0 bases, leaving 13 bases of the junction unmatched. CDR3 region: CASSQSKQGAIHGNTGELFF. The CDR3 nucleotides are TGCGCCAGCAGTCAATCGAAGCAGGGGGCGATCCATGGGAACACCGGGGAGCTGTTTTTT.

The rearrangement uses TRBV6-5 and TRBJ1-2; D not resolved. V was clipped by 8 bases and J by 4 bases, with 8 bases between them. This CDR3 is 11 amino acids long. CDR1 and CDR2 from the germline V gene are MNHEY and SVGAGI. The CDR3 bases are TGTGCCAGCCAGACTGGCTATGGCTACACCTTC. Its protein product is CASQTGYGYTF.